One T cell receptor beta chain is described in this entry. As yet, its antigen is unknown. The data originate from a study of PD-1 blockade in classical Hodgkin lymphoma. Study findings and constraints: Repertoire differences lack defined causes, possibly disease activity or prior therapy.

Between the trimmed V and J ends, which lost 0 bases and 1 base, there was a span of 9 bases. The CDR3 consists of 15 residues. Germline V gene data show CDR1 as SGHNT and CDR2 as YENEEA. Time point: cycle 4 day 1 (C4D1), after 6 weeks of nivolumab. With no exception, relapse followed autologous stem cell transplantation in all patients, and brentuximab vedotin exposure varied. TCRdb's copy holds only in-frame clones and misses some; the assay was immunoSEQ multiplex PCR. The table records under 40,000 clones, 81% of them present only once. The sequences come from peripheral blood mononuclear cells (PBMCs), collected before the fourth cycle of nivolumab. V is TRBV11-3 and J is TRBJ2-5, with D possibly being TRBD1 (6 bases). This TCR was recovered from a human donor with classical Hodgkin lymphoma. The CDR3 here is CASSLDRGPQETQYF. CDR3 bases: TGTGCCAGCAGCTTAGACAGGGGACCCCAAGAGACCCAGTACTTC.